Each of the 18 T cell receptor beta chains below was sequenced from the same sample in a study of T-cell reconstitution after alpha-beta-depleted transplantation in children. TCRbeta library preparation incorporated unique molecular identifiers. TCRdb re-derived calls from the PCR reads in MiXCR, one entry per CDR3 protein. The sample comprises around 370,000 distinct CDR3 sequences, 10% to 13% of which are singletons, and approximately 2.3% rests with the top ten. This sample comprised PBMCs from the stem cell graft donor, obtained from the stem cell graft. The receptors come from a human donor who donated a stem cell graft to a child with acute lymphoblastic leukemia.

This clonotype appeared many times. This chain joins TRBV10-3 and TRBJ1-6; D is unresolved. This CDR3 has 13 amino acids. Germline loops: CDR1 ENHRY, CDR2 SYGVKD. V dropped 5 bases and J dropped 8 bases, with 10 bases sitting between them. Written as DNA, the CDR3 is TGTGCCATCAGTCTCCCCGGGGATTCACCCCTCCACTTT. This codes for CAISLPGDSPLHF.

This clonotype was seen repeatedly, ten times or more. V and J are TRBV27 and TRBJ2-7, with D unclear. Germline-derived CDR1 and CDR2 are MNHEY and SMNVEV (reference sequence). This CDR3 spans 13 amino acids. Trimming cost V 2 bases and J 2 bases, with 7 bases left between them. In nucleotides, the CDR3 is TGTGCCAGCAGTTTAGACGGTCCCTACGAGCAGTACTTC. Its translation is CASSLDGPYEQYF.

This clonotype was detected many times. The chain couples TRBV7-2 to TRBJ2-1; 10 bases map to TRBD1. Germline CDR1 and CDR2: SGHTA and FQGNSA. The CDR3 runs 15 residues. The V gene end was trimmed by 3 bases and the J gene end by 9 bases; junction bases not matched to a gene: 8. The CDR3 region has the DNA TGTGCCAGCAGCTTGGGACAGGGGCCTAAGGGTGAGCAGTTCTTC. Residues: CASSLGQGPKGEQFF.

The chain joins TRBV7-9 to TRBJ2-3; weak D call: TRBD2 (5 bases). Looked up from germline, CDR1 is SEHNR and CDR2 is FQNEAQ (reference sequence). This CDR3 comprises 14 residues. The germline V and J ends were trimmed by 2 bases and 4 bases, with 10 bases remaining between them. DNA for the CDR3: TGTGCCAGCAGCTTATCGCCCGGGGCAGATACGCAGTATTTT. This codes for CASSLSPGADTQYF.

The chain joins TRBV7-2 to TRBJ1-2; D is ambiguous. CDR3 length: 14 residues. With 4 bases removed from V and 8 bases from J, the gap between germline ends came to 17 bases. In germline, CDR1 is SGHTA, CDR2 FQGNSA. CDR3 sequence reads: CASSSILNVGGYTF. The CDR3 coding sequence is TGTGCCAGCAGCTCCATCCTTAACGTTGGGGGCTACACCTTC.

V and J are TRBV20-1 and TRBJ2-1, with 10 nucleotides matching TRBD2. The CDR3 sequence is 14 residues long. CDR1 is DFQATT, CDR2 SNEGSKA, per germline (reference sequence). J was trimmed by 8 bases and V by 5 bases; bases with no gene match: 9. CDR3 loop: CSAESGRAGDEQFF. The CDR3 DNA is TGCAGTGCTGAGAGCGGGAGGGCCGGGGATGAGCAGTTCTTC.

This clonotype appeared many times. This chain uses TRBV28 with TRBJ2-7; 13 positions match TRBD2. The CDR3 is made up of 12 amino acids. The germline CDR1 and CDR2 sequences are MDHEN and SYDVKM. V lost 6 bases, J lost 12 bases, and 5 bases stayed unmatched. CDR3 sequence reads: CASSWTSGRMYF. CDR3 DNA sequence: TGTGCCAGCAGCTGGACTAGCGGGAGAATGTACTTC.

In DNA form, the CDR3 reads TGCGCCAGCAGCCAAGATTCCTCCCTCTCCTACAATGAGCAGTTCTTC. Protein sequence: CASSQDSSLSYNEQFF. The chain links TRBV4-3 to TRBJ2-1, with unresolved D. The V end lost 0 bases, the J end lost 0 bases, and 9 bases lay between the germline ends. The length of the CDR3 is 16 residues. The germline V gene encodes CDR1 LGHNA and CDR2 YSLEER.

A few counts support this clonotype. The chain joins TRBV6-1 to TRBJ2-3, with D maybe TRBD1 (8 bases). Germline-derived CDR1 and CDR2 are MNHNS and SASEGT. V was shortened by 5 bases and J by 4 bases, with 13 bases between the two germline ends. This CDR3 comprises 14 residues. The chain's CDR3 is CASSKQGGSDTQYF. The CDR3, as DNA: TGTGCCAGCAGTAAACAGGGGGGGTCAGATACGCAGTATTTT.

This chain connects TRBV7-2 to TRBJ2-7; 9 bases agree with TRBD1. This CDR3 has 15 amino acids. Germline lookup yields CDR1 SGHTA and CDR2 FQGNSA. After removal of 1 base from V and 2 bases from J, the junction contained 3 bases not matched to a gene. CDR3 in amino acids: CASSLDDRGAYEQYF. CDR3 bases: TGTGCCAGCAGCTTAGATGACAGGGGGGCCTACGAGCAGTACTTC.

This clonotype has just a few counts. V is TRBV12-3 or TRBV12-4 and J is TRBJ2-1, with TRBD2 matching over 7 bases. V lost 3 bases to trimming and J lost 9 bases; unmatched junction nucleotides: 11. The CDR3 loop spans 15 amino acids. The CDR3 bases are TGTGCCAGCAGTTTTCTTGCGGGAGCGCGCATTGAGCAGTTCTTC. Its translation: CASSFLAGARIEQFF.

This clonotype was observed a handful of times. V is TRBV12-3 or TRBV12-4 and J is TRBJ2-7, with 11 positions matching TRBD2. The CDR3 has 17 amino acids. The trim removed 5 bases at V and 3 bases at J, leaving 12 bases unmatched. The CDR3 region is CASSPLLSGRVGYEQYF. The DNA for the CDR3 is TGTGCCAGCAGTCCCCTCCTTAGCGGGAGGGTGGGCTACGAGCAGTACTTC.

The genes are TRBV6-2 or TRBV6-3 and TRBJ2-7, with TRBD1 as a possible D gene (7 bases). Trimming pared 0 bases from V and 6 bases from J, leaving 9 bases between. This CDR3 is 13 amino acids long. The germline gives CDR1 MNHEY, CDR2 SVGEGT. The CDR3 spells CASSYSQGGEQYF. The DNA for the CDR3 is TGTGCCAGCAGTTACTCGCAGGGGGGCGAGCAGTACTTC.

The chain joins TRBV5-5 to TRBJ2-2; D unclear. V was shortened by 4 bases and J by 6 bases, with 13 bases between the two germline ends. This CDR3 is built from 14 residues. Germline V gene sequence: CDR1 SGHKS, CDR2 YYEKEE (reference sequence). The CDR3 region has the DNA TGTGCCAGCAGCCCCGGCCTTTTTCCCGGGGAGCTGTTTTTT. This translates into CASSPGLFPGELFF.

The gene calls are TRBV9 and TRBJ2-6; D uncertain. CDR1 is SGDLS, CDR2 YYNGEE, per germline. The CDR3 has 15 residues. V lost 3 bases and J lost 0, with 7 bases in between. In nucleotides, the CDR3 is TGTGCCAGCAGCGGGTCCTTCTCTGGGGCCAACGTCCTGACTTTC. Its translation: CASSGSFSGANVLTF.

The table lists this clonotype with a few counts. The rearrangement joins TRBV20-1 to TRBJ2-1; 11 bases match TRBD2. Per germline, CDR1 DFQATT and CDR2 SNEGSKA (reference sequence). There are 14 residues in the CDR3. V was clipped by 5 bases and J by 6 bases; unmatched bases: 6. In DNA form, the CDR3 reads TGCAGTGCTCGACCCGGGACTAGCGGCAATGAGCAGTTCTTC. Residues: CSARPGTSGNEQFF.

The gene calls are TRBV6-1 and TRBJ1-5; 8 bases line up with TRBD1. Trimming at V came to 2 bases and at J to 1 base, leaving 7 bases not matched to a gene. The CDR3 is 17 amino acids. In germline, CDR1 is MNHNS, CDR2 SASEGT. DNA of the CDR3: TGTGCCAGCAGTGAACGGACAGGGAGGCTGAGCAATCAGCCCCAGCATTTT. It specifies CASSERTGRLSNQPQHF.

The table lists this clonotype with a few counts. The DNA for the CDR3 is TGTGCCAGCAGCACAACTAGCGGCCCCTACAATGAGCAGTTCTTC. Translating gives CASSTTSGPYNEQFF. The chain uses TRBV7-2 and TRBJ2-1; TRBD2 matches at 8 bases. The ends lost 5 bases at V and 2 bases at J; junction bases unmatched: 5. The germline gives CDR1 SGHTA, CDR2 FQGNSA. This CDR3 contains 15 residues.